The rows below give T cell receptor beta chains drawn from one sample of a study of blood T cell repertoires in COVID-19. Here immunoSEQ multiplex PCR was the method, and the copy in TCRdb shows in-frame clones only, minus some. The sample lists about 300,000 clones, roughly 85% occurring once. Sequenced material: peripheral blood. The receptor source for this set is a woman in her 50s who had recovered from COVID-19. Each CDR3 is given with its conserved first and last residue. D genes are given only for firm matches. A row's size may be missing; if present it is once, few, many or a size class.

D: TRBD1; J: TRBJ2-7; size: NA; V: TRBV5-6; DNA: TGTGCCAGCAGCACGAGGACAGGCCACTACGAGCAGTACTTC; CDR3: CASSTRTGHYEQYF
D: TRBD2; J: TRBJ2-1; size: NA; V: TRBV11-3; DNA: TGTGCCAGCAGCTTAGAGGGACTAGCGGGGAGGCCGGGGGAGCAGTTCTTC; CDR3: CASSLEGLAGRPGEQFF
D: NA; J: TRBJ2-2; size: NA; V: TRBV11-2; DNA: TGTGCCAGCAGCCCCAGGACCGGGGTGTACACCGGGGAGCTGTTTTTT; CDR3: CASSPRTGVYTGELFF
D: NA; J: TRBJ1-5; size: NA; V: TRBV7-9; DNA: TGTGCCAGCAGCCCGGGGAATGGGGGCAATCAGCCCCAGCATTTT; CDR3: CASSPGNGGNQPQHF
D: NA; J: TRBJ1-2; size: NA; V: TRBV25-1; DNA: TGTGCCAGCAGTATCCTCGGGAGGCGTAGGAACTATGGCTACACCTTC; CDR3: CASSILGRRRNYGYTF
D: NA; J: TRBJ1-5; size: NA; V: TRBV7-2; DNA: TGTGCCAGCAGCTTTGGACAGTGGGGAAGGCAGCCCCAGCATTTT; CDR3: CASSFGQWGRQPQHF
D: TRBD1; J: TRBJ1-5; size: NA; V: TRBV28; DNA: TGTGCCAGCAACACACGGGAGACAGGGTTCAATCAGCCCCAGCATTTT; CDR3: CASNTRETGFNQPQHF
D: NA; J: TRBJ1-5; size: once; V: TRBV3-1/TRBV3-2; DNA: TGTGCCAGCAGCCAACAGGGCCATCAGCCCCAGCATTTT; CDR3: CASSQQGHQPQHF
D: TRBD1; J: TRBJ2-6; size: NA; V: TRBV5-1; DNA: TGCGCCAGCAGCTTAGGAACCCCGGGACAGGGGGCAGGTGGGGCCAACGTCCTGACTTTC; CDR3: CASSLGTPGQGAGGANVLTF
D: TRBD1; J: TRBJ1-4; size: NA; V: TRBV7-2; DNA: TGTGCCAGCAGCTTCTCGGGGACAGGCGGGGAAAAACTGTTTTTT; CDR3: CASSFSGTGGEKLFF
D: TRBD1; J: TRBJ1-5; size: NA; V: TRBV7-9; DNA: TGTGCCAGCAGCTCCACAGGGGGAAATCAGCCCCAGCATTTT; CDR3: CASSSTGGNQPQHF
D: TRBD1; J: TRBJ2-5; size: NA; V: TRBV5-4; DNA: TGTGCCAGCAGCCCCGATTTCGGGGGCGGACAGGGGATAGAGACCCAGTACTTC; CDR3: CASSPDFGGGQGIETQYF
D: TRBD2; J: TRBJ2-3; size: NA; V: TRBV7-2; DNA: TGTGCCAGCAGCTCCGGGGCAGCGGGGGCCCCCACAGATACGCAGTATTTT; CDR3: CASSSGAAGAPTDTQYF
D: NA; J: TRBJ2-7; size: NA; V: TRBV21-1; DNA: TGTGCCAGCAGGATAAGGGTTCCTAGCGGGGGTGAAAGGGAGCAGTACTTC; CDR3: CASRIRVPSGGEREQYF
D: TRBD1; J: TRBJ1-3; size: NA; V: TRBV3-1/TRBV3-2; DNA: TGTGCCAGCAGCCAAGCAGGGGGCGGAGGAAACACCATATATTTT; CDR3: CASSQAGGGGNTIYF
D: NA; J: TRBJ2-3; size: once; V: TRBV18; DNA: TGTGCCAGCTCACCACGACTTGCCACTAGCACAGATACGCAGTATTTT; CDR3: CASSPRLATSTDTQYF
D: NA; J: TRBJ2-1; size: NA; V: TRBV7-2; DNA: TGTGCCAGCAGCGCGGGACCCCCTGCGTCCTACAATGAGCAGTTCTTC; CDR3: CASSAGPPASYNEQFF
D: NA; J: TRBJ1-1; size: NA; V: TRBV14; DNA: TGTGCCAGCAGCCCACAGCCGAACACTGAAGCTTTCTTT; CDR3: CASSPQPNTEAFF
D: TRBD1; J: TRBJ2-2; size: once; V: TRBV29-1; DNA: TGCAGCGTACGGGACAGCAACACCGGGGAGCTGTTTTTT; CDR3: CSVRDSNTGELFF
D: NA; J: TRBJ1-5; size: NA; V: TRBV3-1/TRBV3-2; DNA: TGTGCCAGCAGCCAGGGGGGATGGCAGCCCCAGCATTTT; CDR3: CASSQGGWQPQHF
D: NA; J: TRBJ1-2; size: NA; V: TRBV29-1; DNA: TGCAGCGTTGGACGGGGATATGACTATGGCTACACCTTC; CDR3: CSVGRGYDYGYTF